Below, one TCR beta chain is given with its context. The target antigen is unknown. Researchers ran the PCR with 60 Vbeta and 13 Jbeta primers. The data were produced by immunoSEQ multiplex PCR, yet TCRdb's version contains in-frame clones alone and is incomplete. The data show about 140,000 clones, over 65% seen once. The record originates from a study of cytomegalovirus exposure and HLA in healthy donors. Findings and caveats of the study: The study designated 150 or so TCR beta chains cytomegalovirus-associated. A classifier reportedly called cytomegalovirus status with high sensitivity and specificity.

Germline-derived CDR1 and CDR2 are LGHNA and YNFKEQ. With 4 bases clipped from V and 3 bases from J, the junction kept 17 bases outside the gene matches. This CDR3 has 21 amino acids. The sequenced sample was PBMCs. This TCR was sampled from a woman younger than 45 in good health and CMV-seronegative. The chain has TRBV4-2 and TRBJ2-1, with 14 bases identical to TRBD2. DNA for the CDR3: TGTGCCAGCAGCCGGAATATAGGCGGACTAGCGGGGGGCGATTACTACAATGAGCAGTTCTTC. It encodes CASSRNIGGLAGGDYYNEQFF.